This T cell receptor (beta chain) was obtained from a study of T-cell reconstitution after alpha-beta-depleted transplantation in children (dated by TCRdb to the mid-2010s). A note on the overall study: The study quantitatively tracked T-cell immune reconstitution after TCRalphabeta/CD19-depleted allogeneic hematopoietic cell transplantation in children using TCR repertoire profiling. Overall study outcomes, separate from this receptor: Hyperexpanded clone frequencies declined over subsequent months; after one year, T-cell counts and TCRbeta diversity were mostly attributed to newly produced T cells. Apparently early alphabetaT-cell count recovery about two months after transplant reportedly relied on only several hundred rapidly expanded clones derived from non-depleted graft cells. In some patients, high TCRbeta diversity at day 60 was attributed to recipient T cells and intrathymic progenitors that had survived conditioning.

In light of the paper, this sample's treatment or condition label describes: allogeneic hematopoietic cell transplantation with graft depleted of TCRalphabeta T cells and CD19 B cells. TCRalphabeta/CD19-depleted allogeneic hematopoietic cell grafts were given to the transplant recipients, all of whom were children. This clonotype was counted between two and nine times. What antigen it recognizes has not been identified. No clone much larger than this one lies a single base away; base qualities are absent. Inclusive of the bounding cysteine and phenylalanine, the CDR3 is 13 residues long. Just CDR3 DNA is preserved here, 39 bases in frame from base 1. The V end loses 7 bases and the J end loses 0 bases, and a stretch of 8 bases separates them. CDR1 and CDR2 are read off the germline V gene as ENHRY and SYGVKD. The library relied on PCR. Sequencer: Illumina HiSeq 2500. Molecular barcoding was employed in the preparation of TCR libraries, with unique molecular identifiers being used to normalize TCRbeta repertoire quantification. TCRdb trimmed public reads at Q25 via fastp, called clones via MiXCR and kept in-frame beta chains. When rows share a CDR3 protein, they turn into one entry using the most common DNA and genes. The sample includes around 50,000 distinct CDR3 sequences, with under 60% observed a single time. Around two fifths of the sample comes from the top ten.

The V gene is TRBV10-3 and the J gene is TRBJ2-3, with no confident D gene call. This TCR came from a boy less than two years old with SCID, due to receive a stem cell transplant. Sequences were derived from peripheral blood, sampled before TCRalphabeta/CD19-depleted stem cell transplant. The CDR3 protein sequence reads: CAIKEDSTDTQYF. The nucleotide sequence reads TGTGCCATCAAGGAAGATAGCACAGATACGCAGTATTTT.